The 10 T cell receptor beta chains given below trace back to one sample, sequenced in a study of post-analysis software for immune sequencing data. No cognate antigen is known for these TCRs. Study outcomes and limitations: Among 5 or 6 TRBV segments more frequent in patients than controls were TRBV5-6, TRBV5-1 and TRBV20-1.

Each TCR beta cDNA library carried unique molecular identifiers. One entry per CDR3 protein results from TCRdb running MiXCR on the PCR reads. Of about 460,000 distinct CDR3 sequences in the sample, 40% to 55% were seen once. Material: blood. All receptors come from a girl aged 5-17 years with multiple sclerosis.

This clonotype was counted only a few times. The chain is built from TRBV6-5 and TRBJ2-7, with a tentative D call TRBD1 (5 bases). Germline CDR1 MNHEY, CDR2 SVGAGI. V was pared by 5 bases and J by 0 bases, with 14 bases between. The CDR3 is made up of 15 amino acids. In DNA form, the CDR3 reads TGTGCCAGCAGTACCCAAAGGACACGCTCCTACGAGCAGTACTTC. Translation: CASSTQRTRSYEQYF.

This clonotype was detected only a few times. The J gene is TRBJ2-7, the V gene TRBV27, with D perhaps TRBD1 or TRBD2 (6 bases each). The germline V and J ends were trimmed by 5 bases and 4 bases, with 21 bases remaining between them. This CDR3 comprises 16 residues. The germline gives CDR1 MNHEY, CDR2 SMNVEV (reference sequence). CDR3 residues: CASSPVVRGEWYEQYF. The CDR3 DNA reads as TGTGCCAGCAGTCCCGTAGTTAGGGGGGAGTGGTACGAGCAGTACTTC.

This clonotype was seen more than once but under ten times. V usage is TRBV12-3 or TRBV12-4 and J usage is TRBJ1-2, with D uncertain. V lost 3 bases and J 7 bases, leaving 15 bases between the germline ends. The length of the CDR3 is 14 residues. CDR3: CASSFSSDPRGYTF. CDR3 bases: TGTGCCAGCAGTTTTTCCAGTGACCCCCGTGGCTACACCTTC.

This clonotype was seen a few times. This sequence joins TRBV27 and TRBJ2-4; weak D call: TRBD1 (6 bases). CDR3 length: 11 residues. CDR1 is MNHEY, CDR2 SMNVEV, per germline (reference sequence). Trimming took off 4 bases at V and 13 bases at J, with 11 bases between the two ends. The CDR3 here is CASSSDSEQYF. The CDR3 nucleotides read TGTGCCAGCAGTTCGGACAGTGAGCAGTACTTC.

Ten or more counts support this clonotype. The chain has TRBV29-1 and TRBJ2-3; D gene ambiguous. Germline V gene lookup returns CDR1 SQVTM and CDR2 ANQGSEA. V gave up 2 bases and J gave up 4 bases, with 10 bases separating them. This CDR3 contains 13 residues. The CDR3 reads CSVESVWADTQYF. CDR3 coding DNA: TGCAGCGTTGAATCGGTGTGGGCAGATACGCAGTATTTT.

This clonotype was observed a handful of times. V and J are TRBV5-1 and TRBJ1-2; D is undetermined. CDR1 SGHRS and CDR2 YFSETQ come from the germline V gene. The CDR3 sequence is 17 residues long. V lost 2 bases and J 4 bases, leaving 21 bases between the germline ends. The CDR3 nucleotides are TGCGCCAGCAGCTTTATACCCCCCCGGACCGAGAGCTATGGCTACACCTTC. This translates into CASSFIPPRTESYGYTF.

The V and J genes are TRBV6-5 and TRBJ2-3, with 11 bases identical to TRBD2. Germline assignment: CDR1 MNHEY and CDR2 SVGAGI. The J segment lost 5 bases and the V segment lost 6 bases, leaving 7 bases of the junction unmatched. CDR3 size: 15 residues. Written as DNA, the CDR3 is TGTGCCAGCAGAATTACTAGCGGGAGAGTAGATACGCAGTATTTT. Residues: CASRITSGRVDTQYF.

The chain's CDR3 is CASSMESEKLFF. CDR3 bases: TGTGCCAGCAGCATGGAGAGTGAAAAACTGTTTTTT. This chain links TRBV7-9 with TRBJ1-4; D ambiguous. V lost 5 bases to trimming and J lost 7 bases, with 8 bases between them. Germline V gives CDR1 SEHNR, CDR2 FQNEAQ (reference sequence). This CDR3 has 12 amino acids. The whole variable domain, remainder taken from reference TRBV7-9 and TRBJ1-4, is DTGVSQNPRHKITKRGQNVTFRCDPISEHNRLYWYRQTLGQGPEFLTYFQNEAQLEKSRLLSDRFSAERPKGSFSTLEIQRTEQGDSAMYLCASSMESEKLFFGSGTQLSVL.

This clonotype has just a few counts. The chain recombines TRBV20-1 with TRBJ2-3; possible D gene TRBD2, 6 bases. This CDR3 spans 14 amino acids. V was shortened by 3 bases and J by 0 bases, with 10 bases between the two germline ends. Germline V gene sequence: CDR1 DFQATT, CDR2 SNEGSKA (reference sequence). CDR3 protein: CSASLASSTDTQYF. For the CDR3, the DNA is TGCAGTGCTAGTCTAGCGTCTAGCACAGATACGCAGTATTTT.

V and J are TRBV29-1 and TRBJ2-3; maybe TRBD1 (6 bases). V was shortened by 7 bases and J by 5 bases, with 13 bases between the two germline ends. This CDR3 is 12 amino acids long. The germline CDR1 and CDR2 sequences are SQVTM and ANQGSEA. The CDR3, as DNA: TGCAGCGAGCGGACAGTTAAAGATACGCAGTATTTT. Amino acid sequence: CSERTVKDTQYF.